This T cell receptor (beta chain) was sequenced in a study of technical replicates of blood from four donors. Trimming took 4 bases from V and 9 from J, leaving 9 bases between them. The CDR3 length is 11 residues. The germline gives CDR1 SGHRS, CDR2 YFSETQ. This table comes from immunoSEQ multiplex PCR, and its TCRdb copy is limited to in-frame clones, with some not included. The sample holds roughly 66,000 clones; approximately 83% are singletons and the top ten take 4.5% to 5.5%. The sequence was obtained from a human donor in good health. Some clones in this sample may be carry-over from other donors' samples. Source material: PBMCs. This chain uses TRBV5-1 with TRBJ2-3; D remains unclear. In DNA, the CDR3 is TGCGCCAGCAGCGACACGTTAACGCAGTATTTT. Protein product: CASSDTLTQYF.